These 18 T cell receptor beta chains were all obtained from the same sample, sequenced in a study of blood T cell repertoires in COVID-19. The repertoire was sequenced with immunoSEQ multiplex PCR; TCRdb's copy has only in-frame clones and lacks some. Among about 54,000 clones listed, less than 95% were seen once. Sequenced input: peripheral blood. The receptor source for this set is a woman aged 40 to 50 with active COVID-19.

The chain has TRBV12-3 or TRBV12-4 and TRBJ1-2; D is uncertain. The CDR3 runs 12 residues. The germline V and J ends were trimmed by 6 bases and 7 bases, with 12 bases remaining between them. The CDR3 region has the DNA TGTGCCAGCAGCTACGACATGGGTGGCTACACCTTC. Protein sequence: CASSYDMGGYTF.

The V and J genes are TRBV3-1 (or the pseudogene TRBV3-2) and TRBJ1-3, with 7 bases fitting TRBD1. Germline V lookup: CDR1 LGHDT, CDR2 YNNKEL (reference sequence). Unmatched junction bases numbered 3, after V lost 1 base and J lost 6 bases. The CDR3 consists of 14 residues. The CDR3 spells CASSQGTGVNTIYF. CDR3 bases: TGTGCCAGCAGCCAAGGTACAGGGGTAAACACCATATATTTT.

The CDR3 coding sequence is TGTGCCAGCAGTGAAGCGATAGCGGGGACAACCTACGAGCAGTACTTC. The encoded protein is CASSEAIAGTTYEQYF. This chain joins TRBV6-1 and TRBJ2-7; 8 bases match TRBD2. CDR3 size: 16 residues. V shed 0 bases and J 2 bases; nucleotides not matched to a gene: 6. Germline V lookup: CDR1 MNHNS, CDR2 SASEGT.

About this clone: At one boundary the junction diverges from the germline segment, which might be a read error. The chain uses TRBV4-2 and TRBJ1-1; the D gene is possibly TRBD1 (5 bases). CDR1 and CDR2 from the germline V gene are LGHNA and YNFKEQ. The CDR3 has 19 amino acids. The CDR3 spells CASSQEPGTFKMRNSEAFF. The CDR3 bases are TGTGCCAGCAGCCAAGAACCCGGGACTTTTAAAATGCGGAACAGTGAAGCTTTCTTT.

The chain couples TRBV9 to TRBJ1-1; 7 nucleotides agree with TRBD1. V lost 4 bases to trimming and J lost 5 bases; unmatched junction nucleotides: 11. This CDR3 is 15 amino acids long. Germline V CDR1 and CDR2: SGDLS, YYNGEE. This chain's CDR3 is CASSSRVQGTTEAFF. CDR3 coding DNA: TGTGCCAGCAGCTCACGAGTACAGGGGACGACTGAAGCTTTCTTT.

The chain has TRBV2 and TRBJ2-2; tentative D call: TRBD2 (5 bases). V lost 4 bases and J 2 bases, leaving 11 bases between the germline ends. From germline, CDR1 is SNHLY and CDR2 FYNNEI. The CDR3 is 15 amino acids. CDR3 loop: CASSADSLNTGELFF. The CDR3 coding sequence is TGTGCCAGCAGTGCGGACTCCCTTAACACCGGGGAGCTGTTTTTT.

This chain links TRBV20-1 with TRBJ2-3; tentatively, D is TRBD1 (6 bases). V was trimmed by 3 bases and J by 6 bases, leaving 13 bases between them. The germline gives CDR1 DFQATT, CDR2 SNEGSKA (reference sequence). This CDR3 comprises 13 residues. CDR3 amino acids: CSASPGGGDTQYF. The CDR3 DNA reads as TGCAGTGCTAGTCCTGGGGGCGGGGATACGCAGTATTTT.

The CDR3 protein is CASRAKNSGGAPGELFF. DNA for the CDR3: TGTGCCAGCAGGGCAAAAAATAGCGGGGGGGCCCCCGGGGAGCTGTTTTTT. V gene TRBV2 combines with J gene TRBJ2-2, with 11 bases matching TRBD2. V was pared by 6 bases and J by 6 bases, with 12 bases of the junction left unmatched. This CDR3 has 17 amino acids. Germline V gene data show CDR1 as SNHLY and CDR2 as FYNNEI.

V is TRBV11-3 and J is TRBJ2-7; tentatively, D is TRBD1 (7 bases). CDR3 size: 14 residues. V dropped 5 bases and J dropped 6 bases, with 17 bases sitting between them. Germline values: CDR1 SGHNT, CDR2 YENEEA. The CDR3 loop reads CASSTSRGVGEQYF. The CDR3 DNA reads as TGTGCCAGCAGCACATCCAGGGGGGTTGGCGAGCAGTACTTC.

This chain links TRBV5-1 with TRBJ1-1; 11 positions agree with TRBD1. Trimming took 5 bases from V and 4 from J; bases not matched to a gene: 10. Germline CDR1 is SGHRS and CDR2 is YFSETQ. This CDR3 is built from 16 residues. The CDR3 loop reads CASRLGQGAGVTEAFF. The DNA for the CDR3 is TGCGCCAGCAGACTCGGACAGGGGGCGGGGGTCACTGAAGCTTTCTTT.

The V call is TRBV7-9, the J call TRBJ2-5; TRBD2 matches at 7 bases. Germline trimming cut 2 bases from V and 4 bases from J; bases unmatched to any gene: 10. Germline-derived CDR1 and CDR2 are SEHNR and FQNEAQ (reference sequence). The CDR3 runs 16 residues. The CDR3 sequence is CASSLILGASGETQYF. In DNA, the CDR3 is TGTGCCAGCAGCTTAATCTTAGGTGCTAGCGGAGAGACCCAGTACTTC. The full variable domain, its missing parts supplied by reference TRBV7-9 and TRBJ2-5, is DTGVSQNPRHKITKRGQNVTFRCDPISEHNRLYWYRQTLGQGPEFLTYFQNEAQLEKSRLLSDRFSAERPKGSFSTLEIQRTEQGDSAMYLCASSLILGASGETQYFGPGTRLLVL.

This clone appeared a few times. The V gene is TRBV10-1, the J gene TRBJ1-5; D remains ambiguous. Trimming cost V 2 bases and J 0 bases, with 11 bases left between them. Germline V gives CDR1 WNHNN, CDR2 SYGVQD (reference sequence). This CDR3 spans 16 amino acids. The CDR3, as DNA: TGCGCCAGCAGTGAGAATTATCAGGTTAGCAATCAGCCCCAGCATTTT. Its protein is CASSENYQVSNQPQHF.

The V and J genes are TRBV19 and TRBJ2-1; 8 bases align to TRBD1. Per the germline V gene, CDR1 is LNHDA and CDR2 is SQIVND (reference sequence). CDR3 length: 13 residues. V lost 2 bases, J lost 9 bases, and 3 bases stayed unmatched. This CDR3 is CASSIQGAREQFF. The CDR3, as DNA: TGTGCCAGTAGTATACAGGGGGCGCGTGAGCAGTTCTTC.

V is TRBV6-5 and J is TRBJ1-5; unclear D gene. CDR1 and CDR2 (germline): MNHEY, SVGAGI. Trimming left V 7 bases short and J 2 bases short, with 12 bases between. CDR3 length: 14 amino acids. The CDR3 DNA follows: TGTGCCAGCACCGAGTCAGGTGGCAATCAGCCCCAGCATTTT. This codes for CASTESGGNQPQHF.

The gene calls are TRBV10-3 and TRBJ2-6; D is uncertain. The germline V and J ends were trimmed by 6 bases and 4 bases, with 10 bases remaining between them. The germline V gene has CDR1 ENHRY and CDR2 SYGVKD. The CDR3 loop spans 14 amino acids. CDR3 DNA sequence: TGTGCCATCAGGCAAACGACAGGGGCCAACGTCCTGACTTTC. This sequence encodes CAIRQTTGANVLTF.

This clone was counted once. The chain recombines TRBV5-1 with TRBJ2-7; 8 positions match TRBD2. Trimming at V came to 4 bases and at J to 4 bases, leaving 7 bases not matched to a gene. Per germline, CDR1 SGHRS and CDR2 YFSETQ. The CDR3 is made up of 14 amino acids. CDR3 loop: CASSERPGGYEQYF. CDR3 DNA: TGCGCCAGCAGCGAGCGTCCGGGGGGGTACGAGCAGTACTTC. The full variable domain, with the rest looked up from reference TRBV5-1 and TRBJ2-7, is KAGVTQTPRYLIKTRGQQVTLSCSPISGHRSVSWYQQTPGQGLQFLFEYFSETQRNKGNFPGRFSGRQFSNSRSEMNVSTLELGDSALYLCASSERPGGYEQYFGPGTRLTVT.

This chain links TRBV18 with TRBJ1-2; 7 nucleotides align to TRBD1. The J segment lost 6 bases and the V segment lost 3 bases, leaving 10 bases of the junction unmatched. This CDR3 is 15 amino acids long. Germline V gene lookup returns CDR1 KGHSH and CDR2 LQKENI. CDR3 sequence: CASSPSNRGEDGYTF. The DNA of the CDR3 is TGTGCCAGCTCACCGTCCAACAGGGGAGAGGATGGCTACACCTTC.

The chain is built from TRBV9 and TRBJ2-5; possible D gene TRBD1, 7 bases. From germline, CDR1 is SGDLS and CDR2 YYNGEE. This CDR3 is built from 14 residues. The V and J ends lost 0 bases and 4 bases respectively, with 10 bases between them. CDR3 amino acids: CASSVAQGGETQYF. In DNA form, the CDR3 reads TGTGCCAGCAGCGTAGCCCAGGGGGGAGAGACCCAGTACTTC.